This TCR beta chain was identified during a study of cytomegalovirus exposure and HLA in healthy donors. Findings of the study overall: In vitro, three CMV-associated chains proved specific for CMV antigens.

The repertoire was sequenced with immunoSEQ multiplex PCR; TCRdb's copy has only in-frame clones and lacks some. The sample contains about 160,000 clones, approximately 89% of which appear only once. A word on this clone: Antigen unknown.

The germline V gene has CDR1 LGHNA and CDR2 YSLEER. This CDR3 is 16 amino acids long. Trimming left V 0 bases short and J 0 bases short, with 9 bases between. The sequencing input was PBMCs. This receptor was identified in a woman between 18 and 29 years old in good health and CMV-seropositive. This chain connects TRBV4-3 to TRBJ1-5; D is uncertain. The CDR3 DNA reads as TGCGCCAGCAGCCAAGATTGGAGCAATAGCAATCAGCCCCAGCATTTT. Translating it yields CASSQDWSNSNQPQHF.